This T cell receptor beta chain was captured by sequencing in a study of cytomegalovirus exposure and HLA in healthy donors. Study-wide background: Findings of an earlier analysis included around 120 million unique TCR beta sequences from some 180 million T cells.

Whole-study results and caveats: Later work found most CMV-associated TCR beta chains apparently HLA-restricted.

In the PCR, 60 Vbeta and 13 Jbeta primers were used. Assay: immunoSEQ multiplex PCR; the TCRdb copy retains only in-frame clones and omits some. Of some 190,000 clones in the sample, about three quarters were seen once. Comments on this clone: Its antigen is undetermined.

This TCR came from a woman aged 25-40 years in good health and CMV-seropositive. Specimen: PBMCs.

The CDR3, as DNA: TGTGCTAGTGCCGCGTCTGGGGCCAACGTCCTGACTTTC. Protein product: CASAASGANVLTF. This chain uses TRBV12-5 with TRBJ2-6, with no clear D. CDR1 is LGHNT, CDR2 FRNRAP, per germline. This CDR3 contains 13 residues. V was clipped by 7 bases and J by 1 base, with 5 bases between them.